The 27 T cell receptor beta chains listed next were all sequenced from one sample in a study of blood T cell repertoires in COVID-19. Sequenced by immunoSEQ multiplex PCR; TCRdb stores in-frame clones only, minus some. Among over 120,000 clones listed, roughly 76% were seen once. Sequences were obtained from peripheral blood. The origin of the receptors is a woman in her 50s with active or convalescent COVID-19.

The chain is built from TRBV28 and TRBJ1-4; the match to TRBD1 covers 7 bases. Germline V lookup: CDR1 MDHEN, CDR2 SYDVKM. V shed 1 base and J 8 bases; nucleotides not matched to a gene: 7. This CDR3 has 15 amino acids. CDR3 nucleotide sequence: TGTGCCAGCAGTTTATTCGGCAGGGGGGCGGAAAAACTGTTTTTT. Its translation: CASSLFGRGAEKLFF. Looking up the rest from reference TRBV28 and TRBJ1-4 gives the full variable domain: DVKVTQSSRYLVKRTGEKVFLECVQDMDHENMFWYRQDPGLGLRLIYFSYDVKMKEKGDIPEGYSVSREKKERFSLILESASTNQTSMYLCASSLFGRGAEKLFFGSGTQLSVL.

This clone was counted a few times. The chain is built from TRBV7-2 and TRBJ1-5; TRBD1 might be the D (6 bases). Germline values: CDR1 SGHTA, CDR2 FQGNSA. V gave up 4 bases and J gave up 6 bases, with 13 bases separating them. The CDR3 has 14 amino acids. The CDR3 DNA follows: TGTGCCAGCAGCTCGGCGGGGGCCCGTCAGCCCCAGCATTTT. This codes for CASSSAGARQPQHF.

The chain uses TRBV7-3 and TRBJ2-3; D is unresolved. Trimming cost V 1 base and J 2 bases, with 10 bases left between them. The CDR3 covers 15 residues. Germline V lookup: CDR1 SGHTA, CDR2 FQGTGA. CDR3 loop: CASSLSDLATDTQYF. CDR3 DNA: TGTGCCAGCAGCTTAAGTGATCTGGCCACAGATACGCAGTATTTT. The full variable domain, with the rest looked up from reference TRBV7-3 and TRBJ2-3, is GAGVSQTPSNKVTEKGKYVELRCDPISGHTALYWYRQSLGQGPEFLIYFQGTGAADDSGLPNDRFFAVRPEGSVSTLKIQRTERGDSAVYLCASSLSDLATDTQYFGPGTRLTVL.

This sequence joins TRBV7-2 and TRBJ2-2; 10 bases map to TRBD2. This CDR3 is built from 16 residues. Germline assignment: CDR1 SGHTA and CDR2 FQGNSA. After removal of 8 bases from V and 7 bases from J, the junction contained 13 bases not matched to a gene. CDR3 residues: CASSLTSGVGSGELFF. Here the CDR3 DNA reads TGTGCCAGCTCTCTTACTAGCGGGGTTGGGAGCGGGGAGCTGTTTTTT.

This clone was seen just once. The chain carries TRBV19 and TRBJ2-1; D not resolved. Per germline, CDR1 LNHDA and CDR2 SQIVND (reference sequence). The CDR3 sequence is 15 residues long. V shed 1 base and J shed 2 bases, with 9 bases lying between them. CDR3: CASSIGGSTYNEQFF. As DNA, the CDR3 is TGTGCCAGTAGTATAGGCGGATCTACCTACAATGAGCAGTTCTTC.

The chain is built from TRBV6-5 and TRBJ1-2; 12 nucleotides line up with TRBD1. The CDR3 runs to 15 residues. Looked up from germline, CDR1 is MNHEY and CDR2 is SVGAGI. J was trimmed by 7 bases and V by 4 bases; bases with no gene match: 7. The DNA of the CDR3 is TGTGCCAGCAGTTCCTCGGGACAGGGGGCGCCTGGCTACACCTTC. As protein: CASSSSGQGAPGYTF.

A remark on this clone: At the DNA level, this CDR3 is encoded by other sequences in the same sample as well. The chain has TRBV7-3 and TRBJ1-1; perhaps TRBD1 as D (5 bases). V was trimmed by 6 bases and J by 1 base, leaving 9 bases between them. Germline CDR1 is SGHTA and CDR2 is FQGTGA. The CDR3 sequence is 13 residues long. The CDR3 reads CASSSTGNTEAFF. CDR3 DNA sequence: TGTGCCAGCAGTTCTACAGGGAACACTGAAGCTTTCTTT.

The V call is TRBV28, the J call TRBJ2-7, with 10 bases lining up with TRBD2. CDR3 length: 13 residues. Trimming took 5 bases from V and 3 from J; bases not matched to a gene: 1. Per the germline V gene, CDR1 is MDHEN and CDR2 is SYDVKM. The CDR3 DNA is TGTGCCAGCAGTACTAGCGGGAACTACGAGCAGTACTTC. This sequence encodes CASSTSGNYEQYF.

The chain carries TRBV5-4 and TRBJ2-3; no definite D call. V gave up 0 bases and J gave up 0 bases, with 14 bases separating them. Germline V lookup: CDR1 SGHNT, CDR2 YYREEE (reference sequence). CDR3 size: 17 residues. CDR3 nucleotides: TGTGCCAGCAGCTTGGTCGGGTTTACGGCTAGCACAGATACGCAGTATTTT. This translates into CASSLVGFTASTDTQYF.

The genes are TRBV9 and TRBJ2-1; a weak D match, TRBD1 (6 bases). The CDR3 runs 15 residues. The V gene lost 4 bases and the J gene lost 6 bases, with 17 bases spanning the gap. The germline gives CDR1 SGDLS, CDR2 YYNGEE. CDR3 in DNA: TGTGCCAGCAGCCCCAGCGGTACAGGGATCAATGAGCAGTTCTTC. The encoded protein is CASSPSGTGINEQFF.

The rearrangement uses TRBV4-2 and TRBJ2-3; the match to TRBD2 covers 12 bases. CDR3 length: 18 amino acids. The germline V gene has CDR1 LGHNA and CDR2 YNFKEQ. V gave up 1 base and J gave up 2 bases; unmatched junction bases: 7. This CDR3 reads CASSQALTSGGVTDTQYF. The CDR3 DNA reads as TGTGCCAGCAGCCAAGCCCTGACTAGCGGGGGAGTCACAGATACGCAGTATTTT.

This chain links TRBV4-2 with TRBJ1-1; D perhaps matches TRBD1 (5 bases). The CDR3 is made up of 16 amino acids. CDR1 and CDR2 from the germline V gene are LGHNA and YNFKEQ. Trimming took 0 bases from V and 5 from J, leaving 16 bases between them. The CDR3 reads CASSQDGGGGTTEAFF. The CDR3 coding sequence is TGTGCCAGCAGCCAAGATGGCGGGGGGGGTACGACTGAAGCTTTCTTT.

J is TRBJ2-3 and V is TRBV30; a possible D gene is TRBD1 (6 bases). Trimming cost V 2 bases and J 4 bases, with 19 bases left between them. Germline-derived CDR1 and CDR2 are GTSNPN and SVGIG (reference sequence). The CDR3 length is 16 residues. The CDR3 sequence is CAWSKGDRSFADTQYF. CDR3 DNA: TGTGCCTGGAGTAAGGGAGACAGGAGTTTTGCAGATACGCAGTATTTT.

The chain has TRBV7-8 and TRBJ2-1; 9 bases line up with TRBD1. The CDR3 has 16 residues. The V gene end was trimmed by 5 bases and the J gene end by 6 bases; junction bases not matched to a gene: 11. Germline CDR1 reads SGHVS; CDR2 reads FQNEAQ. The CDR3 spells CASSRVRGTGSNEQFF. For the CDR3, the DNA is TGTGCCAGCAGCCGAGTCAGAGGGACAGGGAGCAATGAGCAGTTCTTC.

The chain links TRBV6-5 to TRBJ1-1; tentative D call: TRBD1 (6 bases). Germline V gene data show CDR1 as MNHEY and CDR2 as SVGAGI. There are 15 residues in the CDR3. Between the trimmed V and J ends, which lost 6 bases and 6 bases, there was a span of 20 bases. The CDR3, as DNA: TGTGCCAGCAGGGTGGTCTGGGGGCCGATGTCTGAAGCTTTCTTT. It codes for CASRVVWGPMSEAFF.

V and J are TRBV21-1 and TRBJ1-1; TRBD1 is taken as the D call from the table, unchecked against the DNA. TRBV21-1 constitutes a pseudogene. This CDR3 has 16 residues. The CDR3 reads CASSKVLRDRDNIAFF. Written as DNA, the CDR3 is TGTGCCAGCAGCAAGGTCCTCCGGGACAGGGACAATATAGCTTTCTTT.

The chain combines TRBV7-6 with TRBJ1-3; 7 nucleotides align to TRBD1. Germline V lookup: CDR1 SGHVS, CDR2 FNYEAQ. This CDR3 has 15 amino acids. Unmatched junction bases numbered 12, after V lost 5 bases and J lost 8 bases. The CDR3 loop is CASSPGTAQRHTIYF. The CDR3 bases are TGTGCCAGCAGCCCTGGGACAGCCCAGAGGCACACCATATATTTT.

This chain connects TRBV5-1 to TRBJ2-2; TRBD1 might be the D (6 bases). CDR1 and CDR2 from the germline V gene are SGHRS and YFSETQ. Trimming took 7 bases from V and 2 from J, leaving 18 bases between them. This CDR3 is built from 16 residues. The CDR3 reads CASGPDRRLNTGELFF. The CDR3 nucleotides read TGCGCCAGCGGACCCGACAGGAGACTAAACACCGGGGAGCTGTTTTTT.

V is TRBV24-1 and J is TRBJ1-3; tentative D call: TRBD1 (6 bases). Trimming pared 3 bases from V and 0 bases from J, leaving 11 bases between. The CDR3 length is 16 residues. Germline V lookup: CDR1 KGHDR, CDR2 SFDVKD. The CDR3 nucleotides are TGTGCCACCAGTGATCCTCTGGACAGCTCTGGAAACACCATATATTTT. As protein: CATSDPLDSSGNTIYF.

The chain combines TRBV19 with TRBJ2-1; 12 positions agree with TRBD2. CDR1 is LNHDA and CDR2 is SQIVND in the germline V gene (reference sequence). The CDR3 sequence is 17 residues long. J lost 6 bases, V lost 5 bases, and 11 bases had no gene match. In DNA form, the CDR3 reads TGTGCCAGTAGTGAGCTAGCGGGAGGGCGCAGTCGCAATGAGCAGTTCTTC. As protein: CASSELAGGRSRNEQFF.

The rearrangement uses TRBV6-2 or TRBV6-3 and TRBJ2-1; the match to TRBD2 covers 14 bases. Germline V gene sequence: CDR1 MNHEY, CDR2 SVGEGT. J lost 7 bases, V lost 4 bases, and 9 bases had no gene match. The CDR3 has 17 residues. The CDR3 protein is CASSSSTSGRARNEQFF. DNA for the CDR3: TGTGCCAGCAGTTCCTCGACTAGCGGGAGGGCCAGGAATGAGCAGTTCTTC.

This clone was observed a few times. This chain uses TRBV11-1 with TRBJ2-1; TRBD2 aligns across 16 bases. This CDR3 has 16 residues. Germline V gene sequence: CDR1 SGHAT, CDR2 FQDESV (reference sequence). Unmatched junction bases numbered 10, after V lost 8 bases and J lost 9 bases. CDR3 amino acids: CASGSGLAGGLSEQFF. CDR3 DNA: TGTGCCAGCGGTTCGGGACTAGCGGGAGGGCTCAGTGAGCAGTTCTTC.

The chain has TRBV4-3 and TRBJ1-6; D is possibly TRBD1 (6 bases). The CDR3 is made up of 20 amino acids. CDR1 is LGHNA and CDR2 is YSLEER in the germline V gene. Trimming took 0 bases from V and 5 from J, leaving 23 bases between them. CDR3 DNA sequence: TGCGCCAGCAGCCAAGATGGCGGGGGGCGACGCCCGACGGATAATTCACCCCTCCACTTT. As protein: CASSQDGGGRRPTDNSPLHF.

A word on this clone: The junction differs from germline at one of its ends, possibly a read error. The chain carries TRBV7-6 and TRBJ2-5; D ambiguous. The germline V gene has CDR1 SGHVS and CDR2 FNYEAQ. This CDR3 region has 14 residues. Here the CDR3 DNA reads TGTGCCAGCAGCTTAGCGTCCTCACAAGTGACCCAGTACTTC. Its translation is CASSLASSQVTQYF.

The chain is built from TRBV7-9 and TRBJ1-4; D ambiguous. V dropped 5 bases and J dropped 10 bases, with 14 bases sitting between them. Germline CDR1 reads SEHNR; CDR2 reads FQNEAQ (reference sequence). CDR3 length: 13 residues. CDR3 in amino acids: CASSRGIGGKLFF. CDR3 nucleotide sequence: TGTGCCAGCAGCCGAGGGATTGGCGGAAAACTGTTTTTT.

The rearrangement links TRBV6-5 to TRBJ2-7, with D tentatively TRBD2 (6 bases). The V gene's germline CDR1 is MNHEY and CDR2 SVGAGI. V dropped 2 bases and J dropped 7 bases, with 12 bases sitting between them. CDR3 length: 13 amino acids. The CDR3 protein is CASSYLLSGEQYF. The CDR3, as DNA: TGTGCCAGCAGTTACCTTCTGAGCGGGGAGCAGTACTTC.

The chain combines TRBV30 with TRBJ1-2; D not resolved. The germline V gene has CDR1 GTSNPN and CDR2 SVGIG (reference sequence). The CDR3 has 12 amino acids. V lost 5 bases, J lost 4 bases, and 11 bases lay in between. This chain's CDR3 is CAWGENLYGYTF. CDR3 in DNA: TGTGCCTGGGGCGAGAACCTCTATGGCTACACCTTC.